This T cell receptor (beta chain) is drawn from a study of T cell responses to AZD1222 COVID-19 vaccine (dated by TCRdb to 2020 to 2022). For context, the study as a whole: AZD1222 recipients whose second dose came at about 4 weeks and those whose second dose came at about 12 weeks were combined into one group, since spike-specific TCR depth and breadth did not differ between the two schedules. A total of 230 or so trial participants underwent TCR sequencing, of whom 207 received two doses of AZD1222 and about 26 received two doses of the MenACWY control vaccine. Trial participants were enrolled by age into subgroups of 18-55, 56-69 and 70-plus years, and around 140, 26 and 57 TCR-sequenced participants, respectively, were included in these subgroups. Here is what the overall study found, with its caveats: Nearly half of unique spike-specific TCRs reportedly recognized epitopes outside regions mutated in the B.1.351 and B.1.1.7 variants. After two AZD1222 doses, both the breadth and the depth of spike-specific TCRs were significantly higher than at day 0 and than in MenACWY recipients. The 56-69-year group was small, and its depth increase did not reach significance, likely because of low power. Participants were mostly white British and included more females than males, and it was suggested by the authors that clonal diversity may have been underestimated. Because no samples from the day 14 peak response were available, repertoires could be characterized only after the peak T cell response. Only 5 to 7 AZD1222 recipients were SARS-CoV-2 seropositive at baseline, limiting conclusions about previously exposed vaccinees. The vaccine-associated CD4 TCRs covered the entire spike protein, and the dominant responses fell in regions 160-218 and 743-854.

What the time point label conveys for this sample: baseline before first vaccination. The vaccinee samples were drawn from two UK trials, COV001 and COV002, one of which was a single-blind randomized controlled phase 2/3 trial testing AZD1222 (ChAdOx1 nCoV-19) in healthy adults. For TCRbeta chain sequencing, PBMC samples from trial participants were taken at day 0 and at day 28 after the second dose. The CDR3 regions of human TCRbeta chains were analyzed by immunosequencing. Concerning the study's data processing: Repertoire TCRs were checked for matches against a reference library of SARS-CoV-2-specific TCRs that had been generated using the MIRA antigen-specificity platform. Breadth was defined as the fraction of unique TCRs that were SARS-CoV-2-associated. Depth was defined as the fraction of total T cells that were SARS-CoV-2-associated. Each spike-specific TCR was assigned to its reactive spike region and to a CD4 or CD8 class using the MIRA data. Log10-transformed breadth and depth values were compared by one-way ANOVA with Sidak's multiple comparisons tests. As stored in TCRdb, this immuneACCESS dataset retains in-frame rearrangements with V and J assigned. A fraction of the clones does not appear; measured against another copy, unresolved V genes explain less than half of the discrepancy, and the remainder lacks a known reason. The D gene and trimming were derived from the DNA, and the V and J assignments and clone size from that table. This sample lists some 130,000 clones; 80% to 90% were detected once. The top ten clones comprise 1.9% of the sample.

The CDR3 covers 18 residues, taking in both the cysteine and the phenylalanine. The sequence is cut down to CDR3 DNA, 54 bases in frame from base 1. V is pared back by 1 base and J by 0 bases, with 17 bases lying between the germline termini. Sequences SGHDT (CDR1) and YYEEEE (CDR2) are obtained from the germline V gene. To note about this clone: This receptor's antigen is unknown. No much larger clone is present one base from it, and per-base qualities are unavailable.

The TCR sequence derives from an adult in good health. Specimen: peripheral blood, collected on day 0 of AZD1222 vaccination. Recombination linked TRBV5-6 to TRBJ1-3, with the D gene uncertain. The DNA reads TGTGCCAGCAGCTTGTATGGGTCAGGCCAGTTCTCTGGAAACACCATATATTTT. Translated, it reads CASSLYGSGQFSGNTIYF.